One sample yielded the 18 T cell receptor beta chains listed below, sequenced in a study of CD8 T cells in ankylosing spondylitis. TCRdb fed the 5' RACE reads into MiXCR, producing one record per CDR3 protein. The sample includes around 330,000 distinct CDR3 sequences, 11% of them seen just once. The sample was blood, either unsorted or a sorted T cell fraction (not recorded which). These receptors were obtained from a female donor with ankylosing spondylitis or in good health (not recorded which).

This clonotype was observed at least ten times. CDR3 in amino acids: CASSSDPVYNEQFF. The CDR3 nucleotides read TGTGCCAGCAGCTCGGACCCGGTTTACAATGAGCAGTTCTTC. This sequence joins TRBV7-2 and TRBJ2-1; no firm D call. Germline-derived CDR1 and CDR2 are SGHTA and FQGNSA. The ends were cut back, 4 bases at V and 4 bases at J, with 11 bases in the middle. The CDR3 extends over 14 amino acids.

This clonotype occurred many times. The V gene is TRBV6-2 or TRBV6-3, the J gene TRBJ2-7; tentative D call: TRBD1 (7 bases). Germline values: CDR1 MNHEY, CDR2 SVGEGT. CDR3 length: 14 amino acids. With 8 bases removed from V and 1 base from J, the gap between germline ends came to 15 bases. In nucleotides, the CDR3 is TGTGCCAGCCAAAGACAGGGAGGTTCCTACGAGCAGTACTTC. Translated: CASQRQGGSYEQYF.

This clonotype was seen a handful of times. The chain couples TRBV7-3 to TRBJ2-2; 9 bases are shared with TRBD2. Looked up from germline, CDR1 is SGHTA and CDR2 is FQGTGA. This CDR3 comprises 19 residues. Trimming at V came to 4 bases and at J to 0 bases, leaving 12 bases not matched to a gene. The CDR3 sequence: CASSSRGSGGFANTGELFF. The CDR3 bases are TGTGCCAGCAGCTCCAGGGGAAGCGGGGGGTTCGCGAACACCGGGGAGCTGTTTTTT.

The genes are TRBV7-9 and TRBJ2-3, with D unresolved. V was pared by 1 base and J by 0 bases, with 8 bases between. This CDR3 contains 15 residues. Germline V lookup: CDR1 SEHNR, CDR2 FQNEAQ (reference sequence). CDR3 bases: TGTGCCAGCAGCTTAGACGGGTACAGCACAGATACGCAGTATTTT. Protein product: CASSLDGYSTDTQYF. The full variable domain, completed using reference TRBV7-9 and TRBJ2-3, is DTGVSQNPRHKITKRGQNVTFRCDPISEHNRLYWYRQTLGQGPEFLTYFQNEAQLEKSRLLSDRFSAERPKGSFSTLEIQRTEQGDSAMYLCASSLDGYSTDTQYFGPGTRLTVL.

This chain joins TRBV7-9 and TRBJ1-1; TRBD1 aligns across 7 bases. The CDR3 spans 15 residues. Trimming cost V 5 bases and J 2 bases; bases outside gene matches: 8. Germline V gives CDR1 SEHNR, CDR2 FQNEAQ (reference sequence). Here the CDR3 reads CASSPRGTPNTEAFF. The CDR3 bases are TGTGCCAGCAGCCCCAGGGGGACACCAAACACTGAAGCTTTCTTT. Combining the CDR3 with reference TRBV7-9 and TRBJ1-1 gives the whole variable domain DTGVSQNPRHKITKRGQNVTFRCDPISEHNRLYWYRQTLGQGPEFLTYFQNEAQLEKSRLLSDRFSAERPKGSFSTLEIQRTEQGDSAMYLCASSPRGTPNTEAFFGQGTRLTVV.

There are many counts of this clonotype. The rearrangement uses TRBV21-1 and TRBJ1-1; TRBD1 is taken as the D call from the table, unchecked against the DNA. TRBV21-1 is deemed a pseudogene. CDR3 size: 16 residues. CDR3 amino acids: CASSKGPGHKNTEAFF. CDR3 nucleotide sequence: TGTGCCAGCAGCAAAGGCCCGGGACACAAGAACACTGAAGCTTTCTTT.

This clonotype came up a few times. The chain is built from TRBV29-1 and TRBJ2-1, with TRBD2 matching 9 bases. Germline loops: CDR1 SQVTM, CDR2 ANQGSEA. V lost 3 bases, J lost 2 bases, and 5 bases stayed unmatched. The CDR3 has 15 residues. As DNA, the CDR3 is TGCAGCGTTGAGGATGGGACTAGCCCCTACAATGAGCAGTTCTTC. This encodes CSVEDGTSPYNEQFF.

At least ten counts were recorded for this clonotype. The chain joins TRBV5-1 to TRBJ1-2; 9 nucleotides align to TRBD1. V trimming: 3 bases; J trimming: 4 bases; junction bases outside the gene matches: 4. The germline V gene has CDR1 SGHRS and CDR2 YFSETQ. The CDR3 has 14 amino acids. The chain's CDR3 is CASSSLTGGYGYTF. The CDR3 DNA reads TGCGCCAGCAGCTCCCTGACAGGGGGCTATGGCTACACCTTC.

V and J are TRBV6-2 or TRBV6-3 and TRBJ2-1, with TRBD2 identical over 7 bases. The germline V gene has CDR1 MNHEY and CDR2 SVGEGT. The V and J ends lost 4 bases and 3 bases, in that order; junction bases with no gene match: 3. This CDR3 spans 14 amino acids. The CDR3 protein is CASSWGGNYNEQFF. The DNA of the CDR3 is TGTGCCAGCAGTTGGGGAGGGAACTACAATGAGCAGTTCTTC.

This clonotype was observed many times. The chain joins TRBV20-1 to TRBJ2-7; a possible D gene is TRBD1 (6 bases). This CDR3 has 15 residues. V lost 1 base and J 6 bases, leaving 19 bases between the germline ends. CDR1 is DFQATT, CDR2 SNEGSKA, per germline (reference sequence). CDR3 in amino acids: CSARAPGTNLREQYF. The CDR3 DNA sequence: TGCAGTGCTAGAGCCCCCGGGACAAATTTGCGCGAGCAGTACTTC.

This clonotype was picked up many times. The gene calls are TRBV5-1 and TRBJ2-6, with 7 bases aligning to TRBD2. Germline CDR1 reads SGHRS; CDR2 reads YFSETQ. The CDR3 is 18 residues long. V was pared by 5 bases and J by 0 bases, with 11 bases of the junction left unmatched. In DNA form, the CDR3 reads TGCGCCAGCAGGGAGAGTACGGGAGGAAGCTCTGGGGCCAACGTCCTGACTTTC. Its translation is CASRESTGGSSGANVLTF.

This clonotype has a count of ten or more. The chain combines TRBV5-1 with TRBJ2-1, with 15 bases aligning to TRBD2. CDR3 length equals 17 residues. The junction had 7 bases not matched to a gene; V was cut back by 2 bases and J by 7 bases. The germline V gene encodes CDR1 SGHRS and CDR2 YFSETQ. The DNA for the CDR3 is TGCGCCAGCAGCTTAATGGTCGGACTAGCGGGAGGGAATGAGCAGTTCTTC. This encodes CASSLMVGLAGGNEQFF.

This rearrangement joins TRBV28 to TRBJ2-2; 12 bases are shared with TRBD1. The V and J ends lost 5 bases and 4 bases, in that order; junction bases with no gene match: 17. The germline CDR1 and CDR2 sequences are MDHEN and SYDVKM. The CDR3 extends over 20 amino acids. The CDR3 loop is CASSPHSGTGGFGGTGELFF. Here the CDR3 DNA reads TGTGCCAGCAGTCCGCACTCCGGGACAGGGGGCTTTGGGGGCACCGGGGAGCTGTTTTTT.

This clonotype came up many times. The CDR3 DNA sequence: TGTGCCAGCACCCTCATTAGCGGGAAGACAGATACGCAGTATTTT. Translated: CASTLISGKTDTQYF. The chain recombines TRBV12-3 or TRBV12-4 with TRBJ2-3, with 8 bases fitting TRBD2. This CDR3 is built from 15 residues. J gave up 3 bases and V 7 bases, and 9 bases lay outside the gene matches.

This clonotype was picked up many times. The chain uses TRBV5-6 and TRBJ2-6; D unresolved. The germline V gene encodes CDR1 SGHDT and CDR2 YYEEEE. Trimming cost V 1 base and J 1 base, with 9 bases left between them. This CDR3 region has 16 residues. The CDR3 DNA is TGTGCCAGCAGCTTGATCCCCGCTTCTGGGGCCAACGTCCTGACTTTC. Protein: CASSLIPASGANVLTF.

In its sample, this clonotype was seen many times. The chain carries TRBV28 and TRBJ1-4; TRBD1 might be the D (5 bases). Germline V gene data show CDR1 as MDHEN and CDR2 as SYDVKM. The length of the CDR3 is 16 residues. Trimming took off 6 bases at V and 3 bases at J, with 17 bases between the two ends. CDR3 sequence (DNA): TGTGCCAGCAGATCACACGCCGGGACCGCTAATGAAAAACTGTTTTTT. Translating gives CASRSHAGTANEKLFF. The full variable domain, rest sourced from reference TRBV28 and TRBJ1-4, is DVKVTQSSRYLVKRTGEKVFLECVQDMDHENMFWYRQDPGLGLRLIYFSYDVKMKEKGDIPEGYSVSREKKERFSLILESASTNQTSMYLCASRSHAGTANEKLFFGSGTQLSVL.

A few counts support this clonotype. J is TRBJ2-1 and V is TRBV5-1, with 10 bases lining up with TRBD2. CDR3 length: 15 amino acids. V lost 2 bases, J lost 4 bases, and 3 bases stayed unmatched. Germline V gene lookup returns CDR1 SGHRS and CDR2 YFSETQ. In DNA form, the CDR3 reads TGCGCCAGCAGCTTCTCTAGCGGGAGTTACAATGAGCAGTTCTTC. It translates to CASSFSSGSYNEQFF.

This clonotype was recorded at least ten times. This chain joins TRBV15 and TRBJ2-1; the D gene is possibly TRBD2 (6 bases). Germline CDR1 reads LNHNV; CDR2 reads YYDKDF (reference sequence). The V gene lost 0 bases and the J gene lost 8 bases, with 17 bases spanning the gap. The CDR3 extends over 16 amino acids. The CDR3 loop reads CATSRDPILAGDEQFF. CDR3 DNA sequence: TGTGCCACCAGCAGAGATCCAATACTAGCTGGCGATGAGCAGTTCTTC. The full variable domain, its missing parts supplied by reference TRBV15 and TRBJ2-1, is DAMVIQNPRYQVTQFGKPVTLSCSQTLNHNVMYWYQQKSSQAPKLLFHYYDKDFNNEADTPDNFQSRRPNTSFCFLDIRSPGLGDTAMYLCATSRDPILAGDEQFFGPGTRLTVL.